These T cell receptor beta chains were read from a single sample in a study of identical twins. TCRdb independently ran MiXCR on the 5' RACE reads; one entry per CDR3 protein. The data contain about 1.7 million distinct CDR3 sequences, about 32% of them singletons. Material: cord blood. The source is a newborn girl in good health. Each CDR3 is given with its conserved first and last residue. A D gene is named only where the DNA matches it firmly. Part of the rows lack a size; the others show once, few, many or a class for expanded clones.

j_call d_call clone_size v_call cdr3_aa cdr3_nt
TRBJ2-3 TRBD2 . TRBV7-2 CASSLAPSGTSGGAPSATQYF TGTGCCAGCAGCTTAGCCCCTTCCGGGACTAGCGGGGGGGCGCCATCTGCTACGCAGTATTTT
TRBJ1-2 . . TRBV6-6 CASSYLQGYGYTF TGTGCCAGCAGTTACTTACAGGGATATGGCTACACCTTC
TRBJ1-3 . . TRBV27 CASSLIAGGNTIYF TGTGCCAGCAGTTTAATCGCTGGGGGAAACACCATATATTTT
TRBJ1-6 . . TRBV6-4 CASSDGVYNSPLHF TGTGCCAGCAGTGACGGGGTGTATAATTCACCCCTCCACTTT
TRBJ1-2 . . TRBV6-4 CAGSDPSIPGAYGYTF TGTGCCGGCAGTGACCCCTCGATTCCAGGGGCCTATGGCTACACCTTC
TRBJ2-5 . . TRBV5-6 CASGRRLRQETQYF TGTGCCAGCGGGAGAAGGTTGAGGCAAGAGACCCAGTACTTC
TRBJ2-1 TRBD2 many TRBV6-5 CASSSTSGPYNEQFF TGTGCCAGCAGCTCTACTAGCGGCCCCTACAATGAGCAGTTCTTC
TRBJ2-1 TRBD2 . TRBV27 CATTPRVGIGSGKNEQFF TGTGCCACTACACCGCGGGTGGGGATTGGTAGCGGGAAGAATGAGCAGTTCTTC
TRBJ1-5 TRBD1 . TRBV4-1 CASSQKSPGQGDQPQHF TGCGCCAGCAGCCAAAAGTCACCGGGACAGGGGGATCAGCCCCAGCATTTT
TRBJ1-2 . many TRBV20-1 CSASRVLYGYTF TGCAGTGCTAGCCGGGTCCTGTATGGCTACACCTTC
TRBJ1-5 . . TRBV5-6 CASSLSGVPSNQPQHF TGTGCCAGCAGCTTGAGCGGGGTCCCCTCCAATCAGCCCCAGCATTTT
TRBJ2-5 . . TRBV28 CASSSAGARNEQYF TGTGCCAGCAGTTCGGCGGGGGCGAGGAATGAGCAGTACTTC
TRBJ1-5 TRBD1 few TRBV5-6 CASSLVGGGINQPQHF TGTGCCAGCAGCTTGGTGGGAGGGGGCATCAATCAGCCCCAGCATTTT
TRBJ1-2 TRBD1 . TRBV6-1 CASSEGTGQTYGYTF TGTGCCAGCAGTGAAGGGACGGGACAGACGTATGGCTACACCTTC
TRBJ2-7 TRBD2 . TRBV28 CASRSNRGSGSYEQYF TGTGCCAGCAGATCTAATCGGGGTAGCGGGTCCTACGAGCAGTACTTC
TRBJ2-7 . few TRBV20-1 CSAREAYTYEQYF TGCAGTGCTAGAGAGGCCTACACCTACGAGCAGTACTTC
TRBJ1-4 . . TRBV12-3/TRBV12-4 CASSLLYNEKLFF TGTGCCAGCAGTTTACTCTATAATGAAAAACTGTTTTTT
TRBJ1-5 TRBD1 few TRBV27 CASSLGPRGGNQPQHF TGTGCCAGCAGTTTAGGTCCCAGGGGGGGCAATCAGCCCCAGCATTTT
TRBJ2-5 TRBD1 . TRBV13 CASSLYLTGGKTETQYF TGTGCCAGCAGCTTATACCTCACAGGGGGTAAAACAGAGACCCAGTACTTC
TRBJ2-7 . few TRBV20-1 CSAQPDSMNYEQYF TGCAGTGCTCAACCGGACAGCATGAACTACGAGCAGTACTTC
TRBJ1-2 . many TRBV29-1 CSVVLGNGYTF TGCAGCGTTGTGTTGGGGAATGGCTACACCTTC
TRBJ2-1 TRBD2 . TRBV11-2 CASSFAASGINEQFF TGTGCCAGCAGCTTTGCCGCCAGCGGGATTAATGAGCAGTTCTTC